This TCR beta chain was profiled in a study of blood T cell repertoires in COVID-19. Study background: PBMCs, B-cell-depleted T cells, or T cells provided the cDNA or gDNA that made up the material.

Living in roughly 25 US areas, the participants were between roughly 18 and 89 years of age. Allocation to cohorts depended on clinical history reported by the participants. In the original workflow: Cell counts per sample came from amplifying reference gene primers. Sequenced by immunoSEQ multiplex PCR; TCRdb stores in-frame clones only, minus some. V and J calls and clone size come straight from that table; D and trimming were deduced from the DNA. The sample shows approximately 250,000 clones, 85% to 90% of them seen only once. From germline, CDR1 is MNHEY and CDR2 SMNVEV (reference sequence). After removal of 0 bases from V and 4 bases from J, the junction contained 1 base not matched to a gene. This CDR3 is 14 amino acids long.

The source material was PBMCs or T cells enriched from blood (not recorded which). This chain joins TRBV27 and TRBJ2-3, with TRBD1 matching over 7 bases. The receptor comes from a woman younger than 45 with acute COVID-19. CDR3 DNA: TGTGCCAGCAGTTTATCGGACAGGCCAGATACGCAGTATTTT. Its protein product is CASSLSDRPDTQYF.